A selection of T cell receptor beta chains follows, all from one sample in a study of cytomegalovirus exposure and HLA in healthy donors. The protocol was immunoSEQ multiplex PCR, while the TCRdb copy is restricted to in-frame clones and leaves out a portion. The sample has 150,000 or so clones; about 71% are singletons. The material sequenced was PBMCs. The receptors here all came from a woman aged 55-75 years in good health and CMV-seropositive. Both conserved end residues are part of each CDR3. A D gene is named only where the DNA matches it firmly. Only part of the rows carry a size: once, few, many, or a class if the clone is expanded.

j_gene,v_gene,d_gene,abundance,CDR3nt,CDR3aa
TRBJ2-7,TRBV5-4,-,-,TGTGCCAGCAGCTTAGTTGGAGGCTACGAGCAGTACTTC,CASSLVGGYEQYF
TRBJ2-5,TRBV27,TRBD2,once,TGTGCCAGCAGCCGCCGCGGGGGCCAAGAGACCCAGTACTTC,CASSRRGGQETQYF
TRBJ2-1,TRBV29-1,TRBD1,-,TGCAGCGACCGCCGGGACAGGGGAAAAAATGAGCAGTTCTTC,CSDRRDRGKNEQFF
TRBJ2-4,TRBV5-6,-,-,TGTGCCAGCAGCCCTAGGGGCAAAAACATTCAGTACTTC,CASSPRGKNIQYF
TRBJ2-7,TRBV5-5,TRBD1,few,TGTGCCAGCAGCCGCTCCACCGACAGGGTCCTAGGCCAGTACTTC,CASSRSTDRVLGQYF
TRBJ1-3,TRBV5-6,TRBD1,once,TGTGCCAGCAGCTTACAGGGGAAAGGGTCTGGAAACACCATATATTTT,CASSLQGKGSGNTIYF
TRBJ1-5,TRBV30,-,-,TGTGCCTGGAGTGTACAGTGGGATCAGCCCCAGCATTTT,CAWSVQWDQPQHF
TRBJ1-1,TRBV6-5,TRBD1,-,TGTGCCAGCAGGACGGGGGGGACAGGGACCTCTGAAGCTTTCTTT,CASRTGGTGTSEAFF
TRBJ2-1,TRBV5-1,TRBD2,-,TGCGCCAGCAGCCCCGGGGGGACTAGCGGGAGGGGGGCCTACAATGAGCAGTTCTTC,CASSPGGTSGRGAYNEQFF
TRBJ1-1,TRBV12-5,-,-,TGTGCTAGTGGTTTTGGGGGCAACACTGAAGCTTTCTTT,CASGFGGNTEAFF
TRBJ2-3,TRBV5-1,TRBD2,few,TGCGCCAGCTCAGACCCTAGCGGGAGGGCTGGAGATACGCAGTATTTT,CASSDPSGRAGDTQYF
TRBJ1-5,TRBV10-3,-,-,TGTGCCGGCGGGGTGAGCAATCAGCCCCAGCATTTT,CAGGVSNQPQHF
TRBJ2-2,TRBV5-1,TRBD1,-,TGCGCCAGCAGCTTGGGGCAGGGGGACGGGGAGCTGTTTTTT,CASSLGQGDGELFF
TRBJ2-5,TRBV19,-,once,TGTGCCAGTAGTATCACCCCCCTAAATTTGGAGACCCAGTACTTC,CASSITPLNLETQYF
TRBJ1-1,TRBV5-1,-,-,TGCGCCAGCAGCTTGTTTGAGGGATCGAACACTGAAGCTTTCTTT,CASSLFEGSNTEAFF
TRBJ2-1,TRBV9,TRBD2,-,TGTGCCAGCAGCCCGGGACTAGGAGGGGATGAGCAGTTCTTC,CASSPGLGGDEQFF
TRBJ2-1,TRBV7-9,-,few,TGTGCCAGCAGCCTCCTGGGCATTTACAATGAGCAGTTCTTC,CASSLLGIYNEQFF
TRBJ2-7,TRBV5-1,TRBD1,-,TGCACCAGCAGCTTAGGACAGGGGATGGACGAGCAGTACTTC,CTSSLGQGMDEQYF
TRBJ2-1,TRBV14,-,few,TGTGCCAGCAACGTCCTAGGGGGCTCCTACAATGAGCAGTTCTTC,CASNVLGGSYNEQFF
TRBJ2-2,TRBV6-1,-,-,TGTGCCAGCAGAAGACTTACGAACACCGGGGAGCTGTTTTTT,CASRRLTNTGELFF
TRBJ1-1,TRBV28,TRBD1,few,TGTGCCAGCTTGGGACAGGGGGCATGGACTGAAGCTTTCTTT,CASLGQGAWTEAFF
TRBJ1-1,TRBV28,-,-,TGTGCCAGCTCCCAAGACATGAACACTGAAGCTTTCTTT,CASSQDMNTEAFF
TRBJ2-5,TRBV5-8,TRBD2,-,TGTGCCAGCAGCCCAAGGGGGACTAGCTCCCGAGAGACCCAGTACTTC,CASSPRGTSSRETQYF
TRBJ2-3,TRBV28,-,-,TGTGCCAGCAGTTCGACGGGGGAGAGCACAGATACGCAGTATTTT,CASSSTGESTDTQYF
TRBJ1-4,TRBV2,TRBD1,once,TGTGCCAGCAGCCGCGACAGGGGAGAGGAAAAACTGTTTTTT,CASSRDRGEEKLFF
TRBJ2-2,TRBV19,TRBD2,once,TGTGCCAGTCGAAGTTGGGCTAGCGGGAGGATCAACACCGGGGAGCTGTTTTTT,CASRSWASGRINTGELFF
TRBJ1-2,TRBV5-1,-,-,TGCGCCAGCAGCTTACCACGACCAGGCGACTATGGCTACACCTTC,CASSLPRPGDYGYTF
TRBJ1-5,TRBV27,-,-,TGTGCCAGCAGTTTATTCGGGTCAATCAATCAGCCCCAGCATTTT,CASSLFGSINQPQHF
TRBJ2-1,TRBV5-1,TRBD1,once,TGCGCCAGCAGCCAGGGGGCTACCGCCTACAATGAGCAGTTCTTC,CASSQGATAYNEQFF
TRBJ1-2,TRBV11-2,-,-,TGTGCCAGCAGCCTCTCCGGTAGTTACTATGGCTACACCTTC,CASSLSGSYYGYTF
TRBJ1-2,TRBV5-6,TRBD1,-,TGTGCCAGCAGCCCGAGGACAGGGATCTATGGCTACACCTTC,CASSPRTGIYGYTF
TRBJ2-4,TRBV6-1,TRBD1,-,TGTGCCAGCAGTGAAGCGACGACAGGGCCGTATATTCAGTACTTC,CASSEATTGPYIQYF
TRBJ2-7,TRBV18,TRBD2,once,TGTGCCAGCTCACCCGGGGGGGACCCTATCTACGAGCAGTACTTC,CASSPGGDPIYEQYF
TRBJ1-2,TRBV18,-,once,TGTGCCAGCTCTGCAAGCCAGGGTGACTATGGCTACACCTTC,CASSASQGDYGYTF
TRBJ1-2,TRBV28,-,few,TGTGCCAGCAGTTTATTTCGGGGTGATGGCTACACCTTC,CASSLFRGDGYTF
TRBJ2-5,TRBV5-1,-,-,TGCGCCAGCAGCTTCGGACAAAGAAAAGAGACCCAGTACTTC,CASSFGQRKETQYF
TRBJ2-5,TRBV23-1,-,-,TGCGCCTCCAACTATACCAGACCGGGAAGTGATACCCAGTACTTC,CASNYTRPGSDTQYF
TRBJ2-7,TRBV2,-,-,TGTGCCAGCAGCGCCGCTGTAGGCCAGGGCCACGAGCAGTACTTC,CASSAAVGQGHEQYF
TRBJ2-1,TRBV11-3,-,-,TGTGCCAGCAGCCCCGGGACACACTACAATGAGCAGTTCTTC,CASSPGTHYNEQFF
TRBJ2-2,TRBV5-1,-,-,TGCGCCAGCAGCCCCCCATACAAAGGGAGGTCTGGGGAGCTGTTTTTT,CASSPPYKGRSGELFF
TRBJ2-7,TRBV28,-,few,TGTGCCAGCAGTTTAGGACACAATCCTGTATACGAGCAGTACTTC,CASSLGHNPVYEQYF
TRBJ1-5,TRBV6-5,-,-,TGTGCCAGCAGTCGGCAGGGGAAGGGCAATCAGCCCCAGCATTTT,CASSRQGKGNQPQHF
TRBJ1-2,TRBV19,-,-,TGTGCCAGTACCGGACAGCTGATTAACTATGGCTACACCTTC,CASTGQLINYGYTF
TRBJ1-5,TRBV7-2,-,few,TGTGCCAGCAGCCTTCCGGGGTGGGATCAGCCCCAGCATTTT,CASSLPGWDQPQHF
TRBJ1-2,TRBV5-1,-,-,TGCGCCAGCAGCCGCTGGGGGCAGGAGCTTAGTGGCTACACCTTC,CASSRWGQELSGYTF